A single sample is the source of the 21 T cell receptor beta chains below, sequenced in a study of CD8+CD57+ T cells in acquired aplastic anemia (dated by TCRdb to the late 2010s). Flow cytometry had shown CD8+CD57+ cell expansion in the patients selected for sequencing. TCRdb shows the sequencer as Illumina HiSeq 2000. Genomic DNA served as template for TCR beta VDJ combination and CDR3 sequence profiling. Through fastp at Q25 and MiXCR, TCRdb rebuilt clones from the public reads, retaining in-frame beta chains. Rows matching on CDR3 protein sequence are summarized as one entry with the most common DNA and genes. The sample table contains about 240,000 distinct CDR3 sequences; only one count was recorded for approximately 45% of them. The top ten constitute 6.5% to 8% of the sample. Specimen: sorted CD4+, CD8+, or CD8+CD57+ T cells (not recorded which) from PBMCs. These receptors were collected from a human donor with aplastic anemia.

For the CDR3, the DNA is TGCGCCAGCAGTGAGTCGACAGGGGGAACCTATGACTCCTCCTACGAGCAGTACTTC. As protein: CASSESTGGTYDSSYEQYF. The chain links TRBV10-2 to TRBJ2-7; 9 nucleotides agree with TRBD1. Germline lookup yields CDR1 WSHSY and CDR2 SAAADI. The ends lost 0 bases at V and 0 bases at J; junction bases unmatched: 12. The length of the CDR3 is 19 residues.

This chain joins TRBV19 and TRBJ1-5, with D possibly matching TRBD1 (6 bases). The V gene lost 3 bases and the J gene lost 10 bases, with 16 bases spanning the gap. This CDR3 has 14 residues. Per the germline V gene, CDR1 is LNHDA and CDR2 is SQIVND (reference sequence). CDR3 nucleotides: TGTGCCAGTAGTATCACAGGGAGGCATTCACCCCAGCATTTT. As protein: CASSITGRHSPQHF.

In regard to this clonotype: As the CDR3 is not closed by the conserved phenylalanine or tryptophan, this likely results from a read error. The rearrangement links TRBV14 to TRBJ2-1, with 8 bases identical to TRBD1. CDR1 and CDR2 from the germline V gene are SGHDN and FVKESK. The CDR3 extends over 18 amino acids. CDR3 in DNA: TGTGCCGGCAGCCAAGGAGGGTCAGGGGGCCCTCAGGCCCACGAGCAGTTCCTC. Its protein product is CAGSQGGSGGPQAHEQFL.

This chain uses TRBV4-3 with TRBJ1-1, with 12 bases matching TRBD1. The germline CDR1 and CDR2 sequences are LGHNA and YSLEER. The length of the CDR3 is 19 residues. Losses at the gene ends were 0 bases for V and 4 bases for J; bases not matched to a gene: 12. CDR3 bases: TGCGCCAGCAGCCAAGATCGGGTGGGGACAGGGGGCGGTGGCACTGAAGCTTTCTTT. It is translated as CASSQDRVGTGGGGTEAFF.

CDR3 in DNA: TGTGCCAGCAGTGAAGGGCGGGAACTGAGCTATGGCTACACCTTC. The encoded protein is CASSEGRELSYGYTF. The V call is TRBV2, the J call TRBJ1-2, with no clear D. Germline loops: CDR1 SNHLY, CDR2 FYNNEI. Trimming took 1 base from V and 4 from J, leaving 13 bases between them. The CDR3 consists of 15 residues.

This clonotype showed up many times. The chain employs TRBV11-2 and TRBJ1-1; D is ambiguous. This CDR3 has 14 residues. V lost 5 bases, J lost 6 bases, and 16 bases lay in between. The germline V gene encodes CDR1 SGHAT and CDR2 FQNNGV. CDR3 DNA: TGTGCCAGCAGCCAAGATGGTAGGGTGGCTGAAGCTTTCTTT. It translates to CASSQDGRVAEAFF.

The genes are TRBV29-1 and TRBJ1-1; weak D call: TRBD1 (6 bases). Germline V CDR1 and CDR2: SQVTM, ANQGSEA. V gave up 8 bases and J gave up 5 bases, with 9 bases separating them. CDR3 length: 10 residues. The CDR3: CSTGRTEAFF. The CDR3 region has the DNA TGCAGCACAGGGAGGACTGAAGCTTTCTTT.

The table lists this clonotype with many counts. The rearrangement uses TRBV20-1 and TRBJ1-6; a possible D gene is TRBD1 (5 bases). Germline CDR1 DFQATT, CDR2 SNEGSKA (reference sequence). The CDR3 has 17 amino acids. Between the trimmed V and J ends, which lost 4 bases and 10 bases, there was a span of 26 bases. The CDR3 reads CSATSAPRVRERSPLHF. CDR3 bases: TGCAGTGCTACGAGCGCGCCCAGAGTCAGGGAGAGGTCACCCCTCCACTTT.

This clonotype was seen only once. This chain connects TRBV7-9 to TRBJ2-2; the D gene is possibly TRBD1 (5 bases). This CDR3 is 15 amino acids long. Per the germline V gene, CDR1 is SEHNR and CDR2 is FQNEAQ (reference sequence). The V end lost 1 base, the J end lost 6 bases, and 12 bases lay between the germline ends. The CDR3, as DNA: TGTGCCAGCAGCTTAGTGTCAGGGCAGGCCGGGGAGCTGTTTTTT. Translation gives CASSLVSGQAGELFF.

The chain carries TRBV11-3 and TRBJ2-1; TRBD2 matches 8 bases. The V gene end was trimmed by 8 bases and the J gene end by 2 bases; junction bases not matched to a gene: 5. CDR3 length: 14 residues. Germline V lookup: CDR1 SGHNT, CDR2 YENEEA. The CDR3 nucleotides are TGTGCCAGCGAAGGGGGACTAGCCTACAATGAGCAGTTCTTC. Translation: CASEGGLAYNEQFF. The full variable domain, its missing parts supplied by reference TRBV11-3 and TRBJ2-1, is EAGVVQSPRYKIIEKKQPVAFWCNPISGHNTLYWYLQNLGQGPELLIRYENEEAVDDSQLPKDRFSAERLKGVDSTLKIQPAELGDSAVYLCASEGGLAYNEQFFGPGTRLTVL.

Of note for this clonotype: The junction shows a germline mismatch at one end, possibly a read error. The CDR3 DNA follows: TGCAGCGTCGAAGAACAGGGGCAGTTTGGCTACACCTTC. Encoded protein: CSVEEQGQFGYTF. The chain carries TRBV29-1 and TRBJ1-2; TRBD1 matches at 7 bases. The CDR3 length is 13 residues. In germline, CDR1 is SQVTM, CDR2 ANQGSEA.

J is TRBJ1-2 and V is TRBV20-1; perhaps TRBD1 as D (6 bases). Trimming removed 0 bases from V and 3 bases from J, with 11 bases in between. CDR1 DFQATT and CDR2 SNEGSKA come from the germline V gene (reference sequence). The length of the CDR3 is 14 residues. CDR3 sequence: CSAREQGRDYGYTF. CDR3 bases: TGCAGTGCTAGAGAACAGGGCAGGGACTATGGCTACACCTTC.

This chain uses TRBV27 with TRBJ1-4, with 9 bases lining up with TRBD1. Germline CDR1 MNHEY, CDR2 SMNVEV (reference sequence). The CDR3 length is 14 residues. V was pared by 5 bases and J by 7 bases, with 5 bases of the junction left unmatched. CDR3 sequence reads: CASSLQGASEKLFF. The CDR3 bases are TGTGCCAGCAGTCTACAGGGGGCATCTGAAAAACTGTTTTTT.

This clonotype has a handful of counts. This chain joins TRBV7-8 and TRBJ1-1; D uncertain. There are 13 residues in the CDR3. The germline V gene encodes CDR1 SGHVS and CDR2 FQNEAQ. Trimming took 10 bases from V and 5 from J, leaving 17 bases between them. CDR3: CATSERQGTEAFF. The CDR3 region has the DNA TGTGCCACCAGTGAAAGACAAGGGACTGAAGCTTTCTTT. The complete variable domain, with remaining parts taken from reference TRBV7-8 and TRBJ1-1, reads GAGVSQSPRYKVAKRGQDVALRCDPISGHVSLFWYQQALGQGPEFLTYFQNEAQLDKSGLPSDRFFAERPEGSVSTLKIQRTQQEDSAVYLCATSERQGTEAFFGQGTRLTVV.

In this sample, this clonotype turned up many times. This sequence joins TRBV6-5 and TRBJ1-5; unclear D gene. The germline V gene encodes CDR1 MNHEY and CDR2 SVGAGI. Trimming pared 0 bases from V and 3 bases from J, leaving 3 bases between. The CDR3 is 13 residues long. CDR3 bases: TGTGCCAGCAGTTACTCGCCCAATCAGCCCCAGCATTTT. Amino acid sequence: CASSYSPNQPQHF.

The chain links TRBV20-1 to TRBJ1-2; TRBD1 might be the D (5 bases). The CDR3 is 12 amino acids. Germline V gene lookup returns CDR1 DFQATT and CDR2 SNEGSKA (reference sequence). Trimming left V 5 bases short and J 4 bases short, with 11 bases between. The CDR3 region has the DNA TGCAGTGCTGGGACCGCGATCTATGGCTACACCTTC. Protein sequence: CSAGTAIYGYTF.

Details on this clonotype: This clone may be a read error of a much larger clone one base away. The V and J genes are TRBV6-1 and TRBJ1-1; tentative D call: TRBD1 (5 bases). CDR1 is MNHNS, CDR2 SASEGT, per germline. This CDR3 is 14 amino acids long. In DNA, the CDR3 is TGTGTCAGCAGTGAAGGACACCTGAACACTGAAGCTTTCTTT. This translates into CVSSEGHLNTEAFF.

This chain connects TRBV14 to TRBJ1-5, with 10 bases lining up with TRBD1. With V trimmed by 4 bases and J by 5 bases, 8 bases remained unmatched. The CDR3 runs 16 residues. The germline CDR1 and CDR2 sequences are SGHDN and FVKESK. Here the CDR3 DNA reads TGTGCCAGCAGCCCACGGGACAGGGGCGAAGATCAGCCCCAGCATTTT. Translation: CASSPRDRGEDQPQHF.

The sample holds many counts of this clonotype. The chain joins TRBV27 to TRBJ1-6; D uncertain. The CDR3 runs 15 residues. The V gene's germline CDR1 is MNHEY and CDR2 SMNVEV (reference sequence). V gave up 5 bases and J gave up 9 bases, with 17 bases separating them. CDR3 sequence (DNA): TGTGCCAGCAGTCTGCCGACCCGTCGGCCTTCACCCCTCCACTTT. It encodes CASSLPTRRPSPLHF.

In this sample, this clonotype turned up many times. The chain couples TRBV10-2 to TRBJ1-1; D is unclear. The V gene's germline CDR1 is WSHSY and CDR2 SAAADI. V was trimmed by 8 bases and J by 1 base, leaving 11 bases between them. The CDR3 covers 13 residues. CDR3 in amino acids: CASRSTENTEAFF. The CDR3, as DNA: TGCGCCAGCCGATCGACTGAGAACACTGAAGCTTTCTTT.

This clonotype came up many times. V usage is TRBV7-9 and J usage is TRBJ2-7, with unresolved D. The CDR3 extends over 11 amino acids. The germline gives CDR1 SEHNR, CDR2 FQNEAQ (reference sequence). The V end lost 5 bases, the J end lost 4 bases, and 6 bases lay between the germline ends. CDR3 amino acids: CASSVGYEQYF. CDR3 DNA sequence: TGTGCCAGCAGCGTAGGGTACGAGCAGTACTTC.